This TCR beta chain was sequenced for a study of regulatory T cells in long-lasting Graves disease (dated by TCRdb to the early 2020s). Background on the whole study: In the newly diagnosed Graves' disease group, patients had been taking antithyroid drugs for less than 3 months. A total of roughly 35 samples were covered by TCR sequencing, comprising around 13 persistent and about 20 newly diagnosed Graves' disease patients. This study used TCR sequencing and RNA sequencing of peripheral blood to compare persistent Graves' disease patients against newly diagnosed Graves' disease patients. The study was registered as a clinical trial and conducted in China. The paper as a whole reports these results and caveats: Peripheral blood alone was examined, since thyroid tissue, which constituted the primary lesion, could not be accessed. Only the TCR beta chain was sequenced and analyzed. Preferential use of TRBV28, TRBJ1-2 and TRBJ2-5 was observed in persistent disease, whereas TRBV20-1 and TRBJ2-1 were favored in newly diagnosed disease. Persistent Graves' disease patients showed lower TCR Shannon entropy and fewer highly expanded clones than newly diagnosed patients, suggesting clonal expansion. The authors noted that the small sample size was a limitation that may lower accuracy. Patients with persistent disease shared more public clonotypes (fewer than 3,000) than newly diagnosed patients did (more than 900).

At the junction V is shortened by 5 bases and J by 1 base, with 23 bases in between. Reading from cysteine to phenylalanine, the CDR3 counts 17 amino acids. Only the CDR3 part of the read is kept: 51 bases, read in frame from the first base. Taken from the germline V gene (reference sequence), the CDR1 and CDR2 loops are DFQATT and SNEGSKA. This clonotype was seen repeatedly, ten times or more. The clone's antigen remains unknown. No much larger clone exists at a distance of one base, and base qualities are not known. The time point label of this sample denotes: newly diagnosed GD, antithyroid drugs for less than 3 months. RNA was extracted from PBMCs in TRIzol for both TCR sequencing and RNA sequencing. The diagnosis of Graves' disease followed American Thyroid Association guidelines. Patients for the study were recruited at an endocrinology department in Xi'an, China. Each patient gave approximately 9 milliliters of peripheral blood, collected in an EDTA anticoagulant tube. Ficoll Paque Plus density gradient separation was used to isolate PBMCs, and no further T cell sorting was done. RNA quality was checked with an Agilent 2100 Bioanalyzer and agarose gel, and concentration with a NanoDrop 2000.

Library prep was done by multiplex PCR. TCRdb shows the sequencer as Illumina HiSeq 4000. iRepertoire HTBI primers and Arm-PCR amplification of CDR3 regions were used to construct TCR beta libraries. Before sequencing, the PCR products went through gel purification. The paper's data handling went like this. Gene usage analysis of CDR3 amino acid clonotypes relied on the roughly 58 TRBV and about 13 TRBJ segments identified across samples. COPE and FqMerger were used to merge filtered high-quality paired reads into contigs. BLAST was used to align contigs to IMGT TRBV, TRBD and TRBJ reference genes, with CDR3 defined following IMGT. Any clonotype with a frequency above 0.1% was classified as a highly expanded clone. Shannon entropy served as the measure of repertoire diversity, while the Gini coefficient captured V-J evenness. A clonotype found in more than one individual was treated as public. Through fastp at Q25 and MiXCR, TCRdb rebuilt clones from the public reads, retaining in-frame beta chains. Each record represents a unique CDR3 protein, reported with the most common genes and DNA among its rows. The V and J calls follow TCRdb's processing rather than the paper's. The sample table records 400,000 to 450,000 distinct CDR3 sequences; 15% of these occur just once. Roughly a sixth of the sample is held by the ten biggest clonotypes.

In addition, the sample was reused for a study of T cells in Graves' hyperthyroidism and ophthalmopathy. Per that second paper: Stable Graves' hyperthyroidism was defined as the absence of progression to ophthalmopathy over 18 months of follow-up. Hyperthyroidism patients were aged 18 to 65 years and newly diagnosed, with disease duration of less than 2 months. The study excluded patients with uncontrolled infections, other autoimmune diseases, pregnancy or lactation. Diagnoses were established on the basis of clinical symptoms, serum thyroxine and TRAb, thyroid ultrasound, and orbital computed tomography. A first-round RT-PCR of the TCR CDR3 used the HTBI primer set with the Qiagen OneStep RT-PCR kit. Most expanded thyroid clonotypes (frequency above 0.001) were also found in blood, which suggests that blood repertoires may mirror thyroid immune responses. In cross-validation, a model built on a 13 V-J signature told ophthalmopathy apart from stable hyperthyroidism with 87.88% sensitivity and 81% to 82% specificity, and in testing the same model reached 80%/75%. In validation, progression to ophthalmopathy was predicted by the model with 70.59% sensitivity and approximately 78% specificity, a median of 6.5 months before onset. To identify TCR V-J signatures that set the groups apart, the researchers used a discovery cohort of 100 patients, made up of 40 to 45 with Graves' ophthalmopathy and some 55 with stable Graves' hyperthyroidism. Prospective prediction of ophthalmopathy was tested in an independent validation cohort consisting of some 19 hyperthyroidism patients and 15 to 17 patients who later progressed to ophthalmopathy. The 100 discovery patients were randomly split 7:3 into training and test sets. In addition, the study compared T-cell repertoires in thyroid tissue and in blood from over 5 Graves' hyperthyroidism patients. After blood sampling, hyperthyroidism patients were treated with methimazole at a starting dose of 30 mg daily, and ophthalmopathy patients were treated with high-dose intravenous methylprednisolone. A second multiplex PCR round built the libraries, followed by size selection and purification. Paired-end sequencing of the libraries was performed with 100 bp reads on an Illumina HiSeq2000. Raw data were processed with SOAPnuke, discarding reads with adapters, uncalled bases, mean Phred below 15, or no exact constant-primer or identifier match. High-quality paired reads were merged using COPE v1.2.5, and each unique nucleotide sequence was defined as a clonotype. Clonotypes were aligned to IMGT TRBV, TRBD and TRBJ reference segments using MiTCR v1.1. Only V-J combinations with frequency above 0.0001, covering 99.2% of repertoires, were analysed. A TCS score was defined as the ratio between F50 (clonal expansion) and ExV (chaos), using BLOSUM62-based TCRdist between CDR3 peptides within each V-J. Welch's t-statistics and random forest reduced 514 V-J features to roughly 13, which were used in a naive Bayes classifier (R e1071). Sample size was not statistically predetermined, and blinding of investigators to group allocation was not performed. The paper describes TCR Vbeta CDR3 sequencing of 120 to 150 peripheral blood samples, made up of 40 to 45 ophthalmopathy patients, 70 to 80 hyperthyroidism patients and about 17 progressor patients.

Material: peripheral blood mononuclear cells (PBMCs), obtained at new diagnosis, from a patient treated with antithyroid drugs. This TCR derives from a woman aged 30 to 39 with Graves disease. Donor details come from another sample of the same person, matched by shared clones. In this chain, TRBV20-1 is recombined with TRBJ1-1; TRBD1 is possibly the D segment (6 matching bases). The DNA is TGCAGTGCTCTCGGCCTACATAACAGGGTTGGGAACACTGAAGCTTTCTTT. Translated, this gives CSALGLHNRVGNTEAFF.